This note documents a single T cell receptor beta chain sequence. Its antigen is undetermined. This specimen belongs to a study of CD8 T cells in Susac syndrome. General observations from the study: The study recognized that its TCR sequencing and HLA analysis covered a relatively small number of individuals.

Sequencing targeted TCR beta in blood CD8+ and CD4+ T cells. Negative magnetic isolation gave CD8+ and CD4+ cells; FACS enriched CD8+ TEMRA. An input of roughly 0.5 to 1 ug of RNA was subjected to reverse transcription using random hexamers. The authors amplified TCR beta CDR3 across 54 Vbeta and 13 Jbeta using immunoSEQ multiplex PCR. TCRdb processed the immunoSEQ multiplex PCR reads anew with MiXCR; each CDR3 protein has one entry. The sample has 200,000 or so distinct CDR3 sequences, 90% to 95% seen once. From germline, CDR1 is SQVTM and CDR2 ANQGSEA. This CDR3 has 13 residues. V lost 4 bases and J lost 3, with 12 bases in between.

The source is a human donor with multiple sclerosis. The gene calls are TRBV29-1 and TRBJ2-5; no definite D call. Sample: CD4+ T cells from PBMCs. The CDR3 region is CSVVYNLEETQYF. DNA for the CDR3: TGCAGCGTTGTTTACAATCTGGAAGAGACCCAGTACTTC.